This paragraph covers one T cell receptor (beta chain) sequence. Its specificity is not known. Produced via immunoSEQ multiplex PCR; TCRdb's table is partial and in-frame only. The sample holds tens of thousands of clones, more than 85% seen once. Trimming removed 1 base at V and 3 bases at J, with 7 bases between. Germline V CDR1 and CDR2: SEHNR, FQNEAQ (reference sequence). This CDR3 contains 14 residues. The sequenced cases were selected for having the highest brain T cell transcript signatures. Before surgery, patients took at least one anti-epileptic drug. This record comes from a study of brain T cells in children with intractable seizures. Findings and limits, study-wide: Clones missing pre-surgery may reflect undersampling of that blood sample. HCMV serostatus was not known, and viral specificity came from CDR3 similarity only.

The receptor was derived from a boy under two years old with tuberous sclerosis and intractable seizures. This rearrangement joins TRBV7-9 to TRBJ1-5; D uncertain. The sequencing used peripheral blood, collected at surgery. CDR3 coding DNA: TGTGCCAGCAGCTTAGGAGGAAACAATCAGCCCCAGCATTTT. Translated: CASSLGGNNQPQHF.